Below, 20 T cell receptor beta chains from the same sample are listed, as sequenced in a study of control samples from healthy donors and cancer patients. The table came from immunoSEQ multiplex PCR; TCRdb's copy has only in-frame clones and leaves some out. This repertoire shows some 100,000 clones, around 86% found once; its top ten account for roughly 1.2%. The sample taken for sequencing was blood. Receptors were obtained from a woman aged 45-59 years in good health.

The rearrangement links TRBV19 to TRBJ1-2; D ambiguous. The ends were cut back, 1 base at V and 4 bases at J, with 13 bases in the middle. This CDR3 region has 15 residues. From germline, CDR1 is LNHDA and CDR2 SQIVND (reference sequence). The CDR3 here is CASSIVNRESYGYTF. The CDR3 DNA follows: TGTGCCAGTAGTATAGTGAACAGAGAATCCTATGGCTACACCTTC.

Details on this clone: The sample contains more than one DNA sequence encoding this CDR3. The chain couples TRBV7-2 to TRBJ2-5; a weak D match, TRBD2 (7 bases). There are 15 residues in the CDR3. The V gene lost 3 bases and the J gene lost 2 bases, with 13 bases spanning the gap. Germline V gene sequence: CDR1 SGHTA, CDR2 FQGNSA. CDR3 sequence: CASSLGGGGQETQYF. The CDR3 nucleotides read TGTGCCAGCAGCTTGGGGGGAGGGGGTCAAGAGACCCAGTACTTC.

The CDR3 reads CASSFRQGDQPQHF. The DNA of the CDR3 is TGTGCCAGCAGTTTTCGACAGGGGGATCAGCCCCAGCATTTT. V gene TRBV6-5 combines with J gene TRBJ1-5; TRBD1 matches 9 bases. Germline V gene sequence: CDR1 MNHEY, CDR2 SVGAGI. CDR3 length: 14 amino acids. V was pared by 4 bases and J by 5 bases, with 3 bases of the junction left unmatched.

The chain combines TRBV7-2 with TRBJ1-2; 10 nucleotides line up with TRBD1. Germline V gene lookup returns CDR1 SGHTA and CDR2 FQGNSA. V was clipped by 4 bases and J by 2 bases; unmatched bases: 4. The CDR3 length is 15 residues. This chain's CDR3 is CASSYGTGANYGYTF. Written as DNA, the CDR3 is TGTGCCAGCAGCTATGGGACAGGGGCGAACTATGGCTACACCTTC.

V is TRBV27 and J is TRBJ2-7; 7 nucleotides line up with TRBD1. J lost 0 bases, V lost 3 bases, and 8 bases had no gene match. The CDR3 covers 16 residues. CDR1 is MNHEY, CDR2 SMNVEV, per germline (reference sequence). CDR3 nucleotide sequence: TGTGCCAGCAGTTTGCAAACCGGGACAGCCTCCTACGAGCAGTACTTC. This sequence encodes CASSLQTGTASYEQYF.

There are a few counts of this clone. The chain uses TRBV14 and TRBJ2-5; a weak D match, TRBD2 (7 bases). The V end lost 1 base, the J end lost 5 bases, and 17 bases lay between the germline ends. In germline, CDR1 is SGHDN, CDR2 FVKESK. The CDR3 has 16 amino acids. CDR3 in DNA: TGTGCCAGCAGCCAAGGGACCCTGCGGGGGCGGGAGACCCAGTACTTC. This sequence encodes CASSQGTLRGRETQYF.

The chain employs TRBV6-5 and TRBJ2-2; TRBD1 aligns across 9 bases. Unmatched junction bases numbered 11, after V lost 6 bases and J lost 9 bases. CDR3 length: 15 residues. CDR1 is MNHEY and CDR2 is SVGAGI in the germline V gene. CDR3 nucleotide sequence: TGTGCCAGCAGCGGAGACGGACAGGGGAGGCGGGAGCTGTTTTTT. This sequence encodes CASSGDGQGRRELFF.

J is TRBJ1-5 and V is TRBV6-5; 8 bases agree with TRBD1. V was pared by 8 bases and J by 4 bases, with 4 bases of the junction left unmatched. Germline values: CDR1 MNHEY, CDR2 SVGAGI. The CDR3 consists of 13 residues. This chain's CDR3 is CASGQGRNQPQHF. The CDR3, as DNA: TGTGCCAGCGGACAGGGACGAAATCAGCCCCAGCATTTT.

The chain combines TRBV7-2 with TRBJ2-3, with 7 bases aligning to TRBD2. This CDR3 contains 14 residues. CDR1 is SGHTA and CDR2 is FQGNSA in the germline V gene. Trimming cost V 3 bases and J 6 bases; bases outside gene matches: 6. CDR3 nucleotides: TGTGCCAGCAGCTTTGCGGGAGATGTGGATACGCAGTATTTT. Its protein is CASSFAGDVDTQYF.

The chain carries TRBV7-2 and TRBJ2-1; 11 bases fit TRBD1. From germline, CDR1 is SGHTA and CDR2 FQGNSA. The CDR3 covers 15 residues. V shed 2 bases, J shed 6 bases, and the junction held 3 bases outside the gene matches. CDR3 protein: CASSLPGQGANEQFF. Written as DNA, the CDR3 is TGTGCCAGCAGCTTACCTGGACAGGGGGCCAATGAGCAGTTCTTC.

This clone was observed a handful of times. The CDR3 sequence: CASSPGSGAGYEQYF. DNA of the CDR3: TGTGCCAGCAGCCCGGGCTCAGGGGCGGGCTACGAGCAGTACTTC. V gene TRBV5-4 combines with J gene TRBJ2-7; possible D gene TRBD1, 6 bases. The CDR3 has 15 amino acids. Germline CDR1 is SGHNT and CDR2 is YYREEE (reference sequence). V lost 4 bases to trimming and J lost 3 bases, with 17 bases between them. The complete variable domain, with remaining parts taken from reference TRBV5-4 and TRBJ2-7, reads ETGVTQSPTHLIKTRGQQVTLRCSSQSGHNTVSWYQQALGQGPQFIFQYYREEENGRGNFPPRFSGLQFPNYSSELNVNALELDDSALYLCASSPGSGAGYEQYFGPGTRLTVT.

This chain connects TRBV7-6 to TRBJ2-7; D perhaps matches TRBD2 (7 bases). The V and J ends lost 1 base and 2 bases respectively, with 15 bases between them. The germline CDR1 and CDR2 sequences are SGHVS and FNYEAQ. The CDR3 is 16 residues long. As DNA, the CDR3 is TGTGCCAGCAGCTTAGAGGGGGGGACTCCAGCCTACGAGCAGTACTTC. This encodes CASSLEGGTPAYEQYF.

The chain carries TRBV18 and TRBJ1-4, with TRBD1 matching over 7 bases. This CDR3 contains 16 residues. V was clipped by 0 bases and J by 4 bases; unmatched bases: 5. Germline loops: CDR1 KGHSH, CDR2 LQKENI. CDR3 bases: TGTGCCAGCTCACCACCGGGGACAGCCTATAATGAAAAACTGTTTTTT. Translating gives CASSPPGTAYNEKLFF.

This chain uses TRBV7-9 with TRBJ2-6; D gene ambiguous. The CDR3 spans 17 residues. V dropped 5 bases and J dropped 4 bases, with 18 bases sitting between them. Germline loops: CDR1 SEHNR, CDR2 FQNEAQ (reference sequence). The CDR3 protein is CASSAVAGVSGANVLTF. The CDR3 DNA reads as TGTGCCAGCAGCGCAGTGGCTGGAGTTTCGGGGGCCAACGTCCTGACTTTC. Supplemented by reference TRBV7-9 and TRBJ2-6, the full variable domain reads DTGVSQNPRHKITKRGQNVTFRCDPISEHNRLYWYRQTLGQGPEFLTYFQNEAQLEKSRLLSDRFSAERPKGSFSTLEIQRTEQGDSAMYLCASSAVAGVSGANVLTFGAGSRLTVL.

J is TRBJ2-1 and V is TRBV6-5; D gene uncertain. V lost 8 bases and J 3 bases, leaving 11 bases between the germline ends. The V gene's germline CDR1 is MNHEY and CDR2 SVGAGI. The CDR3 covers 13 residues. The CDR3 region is CASRRLGYNEQFF. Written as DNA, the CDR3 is TGTGCCAGCCGACGACTGGGCTACAATGAGCAGTTCTTC.

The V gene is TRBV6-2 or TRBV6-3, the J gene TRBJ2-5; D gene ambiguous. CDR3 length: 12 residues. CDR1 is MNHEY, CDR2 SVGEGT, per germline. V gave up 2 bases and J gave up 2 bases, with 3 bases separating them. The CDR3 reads CASSYLQETQYF. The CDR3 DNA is TGTGCCAGCAGTTACCTACAAGAGACCCAGTACTTC.

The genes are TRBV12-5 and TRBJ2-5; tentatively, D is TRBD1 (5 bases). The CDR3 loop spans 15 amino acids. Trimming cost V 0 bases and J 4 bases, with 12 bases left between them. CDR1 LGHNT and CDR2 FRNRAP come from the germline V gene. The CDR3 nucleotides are TGTGCTAGTGGTTTGGTGGCAGGGATAGGAGAGACCCAGTACTTC. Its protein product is CASGLVAGIGETQYF.

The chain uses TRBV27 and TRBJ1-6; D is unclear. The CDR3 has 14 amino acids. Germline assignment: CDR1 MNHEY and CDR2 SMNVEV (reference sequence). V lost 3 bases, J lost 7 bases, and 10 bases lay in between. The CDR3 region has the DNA TGTGCCAGCAGTTTTAGAGGGAACAATTCACCCCTCCACTTT. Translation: CASSFRGNNSPLHF.

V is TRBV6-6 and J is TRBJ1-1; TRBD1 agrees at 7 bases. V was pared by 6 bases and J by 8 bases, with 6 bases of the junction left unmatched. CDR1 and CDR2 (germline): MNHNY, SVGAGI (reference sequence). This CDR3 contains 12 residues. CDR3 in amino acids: CASSQGVSEAFF. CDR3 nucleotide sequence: TGTGCCAGCAGCCAGGGGGTGAGCGAAGCTTTCTTT.

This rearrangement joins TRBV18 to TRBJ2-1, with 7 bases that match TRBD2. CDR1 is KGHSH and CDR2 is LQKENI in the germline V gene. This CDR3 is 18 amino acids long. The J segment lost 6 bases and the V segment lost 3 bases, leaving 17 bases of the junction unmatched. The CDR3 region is CASSPTPSSAGRGNEQFF. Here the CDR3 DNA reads TGTGCCAGCTCACCCACCCCCTCTTCAGCGGGAAGAGGCAATGAGCAGTTCTTC.